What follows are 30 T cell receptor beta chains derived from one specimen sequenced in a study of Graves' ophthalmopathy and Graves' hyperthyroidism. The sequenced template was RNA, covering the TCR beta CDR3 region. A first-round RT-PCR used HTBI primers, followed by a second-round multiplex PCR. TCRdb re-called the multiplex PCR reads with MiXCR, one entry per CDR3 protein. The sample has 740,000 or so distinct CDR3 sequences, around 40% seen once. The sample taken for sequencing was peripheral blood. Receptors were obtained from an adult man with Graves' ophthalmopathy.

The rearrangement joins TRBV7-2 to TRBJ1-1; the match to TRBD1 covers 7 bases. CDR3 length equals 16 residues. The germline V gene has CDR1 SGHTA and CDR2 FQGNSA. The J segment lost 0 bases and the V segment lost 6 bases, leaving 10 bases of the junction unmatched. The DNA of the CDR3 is TGTGCCAGCAGGAGGCAGGGGGAATTCATGAACACTGAAGCTTTCTTT. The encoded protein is CASRRQGEFMNTEAFF.

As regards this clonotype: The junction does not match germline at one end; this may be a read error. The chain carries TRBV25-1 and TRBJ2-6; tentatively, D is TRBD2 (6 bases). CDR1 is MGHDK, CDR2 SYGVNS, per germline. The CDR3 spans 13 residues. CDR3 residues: CASSPRGAPLQSF. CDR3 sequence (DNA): TGTGCCAGCAGCCCCCGCGGGGCCCCTCTCCAGTCTTTC.

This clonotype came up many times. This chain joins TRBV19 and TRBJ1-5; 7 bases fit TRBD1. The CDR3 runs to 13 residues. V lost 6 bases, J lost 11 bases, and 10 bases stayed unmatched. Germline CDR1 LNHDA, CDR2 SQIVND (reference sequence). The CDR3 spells CASSWDSSVAQHF. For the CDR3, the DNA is TGTGCCAGTAGCTGGGACAGTAGCGTAGCCCAGCATTTT.

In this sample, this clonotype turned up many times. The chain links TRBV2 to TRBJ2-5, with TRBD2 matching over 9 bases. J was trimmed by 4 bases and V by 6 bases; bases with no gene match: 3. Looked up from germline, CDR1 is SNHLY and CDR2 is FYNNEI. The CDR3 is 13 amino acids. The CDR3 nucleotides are TGTGCCAGCAGGTCTAGCGGGATAGAGACCCAGTACTTC. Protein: CASRSSGIETQYF.

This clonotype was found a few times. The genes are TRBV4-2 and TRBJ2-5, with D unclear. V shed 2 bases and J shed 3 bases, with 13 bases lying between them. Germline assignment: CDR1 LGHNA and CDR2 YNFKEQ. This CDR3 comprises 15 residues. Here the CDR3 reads CASSQPTGLKETQYF. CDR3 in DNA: TGTGCCAGCAGCCAACCGACCGGCCTAAAAGAGACCCAGTACTTC.

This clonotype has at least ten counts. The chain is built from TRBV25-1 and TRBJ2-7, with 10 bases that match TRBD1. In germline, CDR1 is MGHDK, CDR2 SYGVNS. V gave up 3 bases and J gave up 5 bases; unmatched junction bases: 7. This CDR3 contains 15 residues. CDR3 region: CASSDNRDRGNEQYF. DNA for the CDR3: TGTGCCAGCAGTGACAACCGGGACAGGGGCAACGAGCAGTACTTC.

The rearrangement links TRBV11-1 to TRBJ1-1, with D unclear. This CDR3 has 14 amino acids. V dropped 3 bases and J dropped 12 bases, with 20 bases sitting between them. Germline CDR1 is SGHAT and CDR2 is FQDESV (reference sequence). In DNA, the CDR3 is TGTGCCAGCAGCTTTCAGGCCTTGAACACTGGAACTTTCTTT. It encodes CASSFQALNTGTFF.

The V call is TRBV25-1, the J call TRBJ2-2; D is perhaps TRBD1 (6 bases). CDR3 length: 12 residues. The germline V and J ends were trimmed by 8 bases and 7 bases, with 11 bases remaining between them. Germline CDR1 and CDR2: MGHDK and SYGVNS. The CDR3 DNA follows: TGTGCCAGCTTAGAGGGACACGGGGAGCTGTTTTTT. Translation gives CASLEGHGELFF.

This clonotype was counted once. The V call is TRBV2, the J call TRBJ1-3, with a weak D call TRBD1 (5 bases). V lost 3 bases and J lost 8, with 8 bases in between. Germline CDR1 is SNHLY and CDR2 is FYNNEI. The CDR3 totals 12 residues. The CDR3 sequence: CASSDGGDTIYF. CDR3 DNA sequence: TGTGCCAGCAGTGACGGGGGGGACACCATATATTTT. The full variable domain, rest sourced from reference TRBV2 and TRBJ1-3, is EPEVTQTPSHQVTQMGQEVILRCVPISNHLYFYWYRQILGQKVEFLVSFYNNEISEKSEIFDDQFSVERPDGSNFTLKIRSTKLEDSAMYFCASSDGGDTIYFGEGSWLTVV.

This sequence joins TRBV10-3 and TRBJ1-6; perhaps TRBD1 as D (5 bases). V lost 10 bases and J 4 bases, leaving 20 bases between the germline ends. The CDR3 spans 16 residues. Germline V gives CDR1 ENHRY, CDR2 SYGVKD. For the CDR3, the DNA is TGTGCCAGCATCCCCGATAAGAGGGGTTATAATTCACCCCTCCACTTT. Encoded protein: CASIPDKRGYNSPLHF.

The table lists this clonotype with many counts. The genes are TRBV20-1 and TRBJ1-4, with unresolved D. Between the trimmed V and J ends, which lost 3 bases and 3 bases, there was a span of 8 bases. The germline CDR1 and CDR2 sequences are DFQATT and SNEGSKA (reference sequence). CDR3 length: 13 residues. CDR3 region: CSASQSPNEKLFF. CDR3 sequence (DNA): TGCAGTGCTAGTCAGTCGCCTAATGAAAAACTGTTTTTT.

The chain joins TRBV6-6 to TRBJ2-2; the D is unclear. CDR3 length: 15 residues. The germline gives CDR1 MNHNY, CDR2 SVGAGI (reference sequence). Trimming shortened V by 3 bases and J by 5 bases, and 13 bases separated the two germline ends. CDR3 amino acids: CASSYRKGSTGELFF. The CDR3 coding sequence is TGTGCCAGCAGTTATAGAAAGGGCTCGACCGGGGAGCTGTTTTTT.

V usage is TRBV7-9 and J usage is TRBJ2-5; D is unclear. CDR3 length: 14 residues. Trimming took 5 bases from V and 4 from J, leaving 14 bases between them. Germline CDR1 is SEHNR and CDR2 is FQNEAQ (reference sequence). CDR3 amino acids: CASSPFAQRETQYF. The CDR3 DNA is TGTGCCAGCAGCCCTTTTGCCCAAAGAGAGACCCAGTACTTC.

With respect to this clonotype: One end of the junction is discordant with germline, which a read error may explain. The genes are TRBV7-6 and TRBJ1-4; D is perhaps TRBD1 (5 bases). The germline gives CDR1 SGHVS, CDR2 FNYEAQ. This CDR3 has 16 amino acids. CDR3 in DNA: TGTGCCAGCAGCTTAACCGGGACCCCTATAAATGAAGAACTGTTTTTT. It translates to CASSLTGTPINEELFF.

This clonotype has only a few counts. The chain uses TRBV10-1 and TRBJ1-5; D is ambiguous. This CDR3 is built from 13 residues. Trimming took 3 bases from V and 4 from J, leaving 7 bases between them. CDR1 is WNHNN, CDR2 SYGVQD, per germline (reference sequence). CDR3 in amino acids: CASSEEINQPQHF. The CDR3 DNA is TGCGCCAGCAGTGAAGAGATTAATCAGCCCCAGCATTTT.

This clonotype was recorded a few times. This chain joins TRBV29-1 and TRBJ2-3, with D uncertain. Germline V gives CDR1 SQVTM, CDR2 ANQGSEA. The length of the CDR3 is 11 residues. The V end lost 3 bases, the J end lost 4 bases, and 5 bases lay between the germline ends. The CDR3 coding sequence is TGCAGCGTTGACTCGGCAGATACGCAGTATTTT. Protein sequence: CSVDSADTQYF.

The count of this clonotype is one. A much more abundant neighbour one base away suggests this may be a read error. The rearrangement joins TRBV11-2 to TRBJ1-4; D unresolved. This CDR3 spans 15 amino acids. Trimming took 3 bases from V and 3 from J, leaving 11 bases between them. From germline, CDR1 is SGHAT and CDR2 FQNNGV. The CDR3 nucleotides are TGTGCCAGCAGCTTTGGCAGTGCATCTAATGAAAAACTGTTTTTT. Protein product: CASSFGSASNEKLFF.

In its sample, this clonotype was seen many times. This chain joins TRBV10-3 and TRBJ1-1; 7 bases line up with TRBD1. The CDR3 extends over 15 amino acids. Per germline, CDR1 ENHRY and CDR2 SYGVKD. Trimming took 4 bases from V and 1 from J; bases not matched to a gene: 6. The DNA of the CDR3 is TGTGCCATCAGTGGAGGTCAGGGGGGGAACACTGAAGCTTTCTTT. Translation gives CAISGGQGGNTEAFF.

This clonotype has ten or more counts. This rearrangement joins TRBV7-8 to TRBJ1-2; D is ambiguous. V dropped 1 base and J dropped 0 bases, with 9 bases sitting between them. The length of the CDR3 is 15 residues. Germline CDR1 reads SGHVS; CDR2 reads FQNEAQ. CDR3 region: CASSLDIGSNYGYTF. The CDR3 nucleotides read TGTGCCAGCAGCTTAGACATAGGGTCTAACTATGGCTACACCTTC.

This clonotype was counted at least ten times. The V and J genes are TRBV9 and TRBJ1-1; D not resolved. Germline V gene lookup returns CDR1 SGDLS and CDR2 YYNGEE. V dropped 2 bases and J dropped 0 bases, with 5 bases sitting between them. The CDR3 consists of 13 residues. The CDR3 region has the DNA TGTGCCAGCAGCGTCACCATGAACACTGAAGCTTTCTTT. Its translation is CASSVTMNTEAFF.

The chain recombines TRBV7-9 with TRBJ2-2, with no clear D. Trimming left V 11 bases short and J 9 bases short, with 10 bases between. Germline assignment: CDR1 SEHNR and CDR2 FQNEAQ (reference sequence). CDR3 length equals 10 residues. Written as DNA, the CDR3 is TGTGCCTGGTCCCACCGGGAGCTGTTTTTT. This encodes CAWSHRELFF. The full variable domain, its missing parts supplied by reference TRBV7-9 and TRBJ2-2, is DTGVSQNPRHKITKRGQNVTFRCDPISEHNRLYWYRQTLGQGPEFLTYFQNEAQLEKSRLLSDRFSAERPKGSFSTLEIQRTEQGDSAMYLCAWSHRELFFGEGSRLTVL.

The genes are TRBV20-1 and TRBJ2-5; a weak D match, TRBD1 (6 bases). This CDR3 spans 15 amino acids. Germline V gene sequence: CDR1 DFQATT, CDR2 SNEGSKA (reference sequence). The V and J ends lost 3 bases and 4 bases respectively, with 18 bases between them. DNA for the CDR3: TGCAGTGCTAGCGATCTTACAGGGCTGGGAGAGACCCAGTACTTC. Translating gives CSASDLTGLGETQYF.

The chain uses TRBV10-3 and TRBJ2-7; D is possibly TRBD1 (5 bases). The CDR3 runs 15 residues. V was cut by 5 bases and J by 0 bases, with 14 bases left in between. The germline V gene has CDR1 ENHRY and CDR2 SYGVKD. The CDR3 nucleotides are TGTGCCATCAGTCCTGGGGCCTCCTACTCCTACGAGCAGTACTTC. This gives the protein CAISPGASYSYEQYF.

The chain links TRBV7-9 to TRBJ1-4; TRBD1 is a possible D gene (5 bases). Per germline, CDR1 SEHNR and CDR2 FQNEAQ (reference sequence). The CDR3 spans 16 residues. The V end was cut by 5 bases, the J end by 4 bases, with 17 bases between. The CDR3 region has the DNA TGTGCCAGCAGCCGGGCCGTAGGGACGGGTAATGAAAAACTGTTTTTT. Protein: CASSRAVGTGNEKLFF.

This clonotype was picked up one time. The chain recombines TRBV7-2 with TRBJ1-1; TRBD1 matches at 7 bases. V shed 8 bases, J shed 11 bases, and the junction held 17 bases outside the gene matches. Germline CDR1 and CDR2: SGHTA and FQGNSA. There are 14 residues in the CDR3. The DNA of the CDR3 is TGTGCCAGCCTAGCCCCTCCGACCCGACAGGGCGCTTTCTTT. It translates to CASLAPPTRQGAFF.

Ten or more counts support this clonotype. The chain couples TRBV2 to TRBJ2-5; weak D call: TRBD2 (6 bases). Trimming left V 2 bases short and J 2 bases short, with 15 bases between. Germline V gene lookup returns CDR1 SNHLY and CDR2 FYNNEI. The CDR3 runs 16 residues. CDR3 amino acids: CASSERAGTDQETQYF. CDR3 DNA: TGTGCCAGCAGTGAAAGGGCGGGGACCGATCAAGAGACCCAGTACTTC.

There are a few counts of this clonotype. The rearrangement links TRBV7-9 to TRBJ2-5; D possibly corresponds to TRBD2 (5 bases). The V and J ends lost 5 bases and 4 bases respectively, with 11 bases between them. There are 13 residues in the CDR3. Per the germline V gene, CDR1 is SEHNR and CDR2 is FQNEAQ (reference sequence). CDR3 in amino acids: CASSPGKGETQYF. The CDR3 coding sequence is TGTGCCAGCAGCCCCGGGAAAGGAGAGACCCAGTACTTC.

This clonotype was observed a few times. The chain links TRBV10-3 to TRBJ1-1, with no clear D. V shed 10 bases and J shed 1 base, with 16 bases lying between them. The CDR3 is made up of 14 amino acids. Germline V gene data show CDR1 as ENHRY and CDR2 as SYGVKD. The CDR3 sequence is CASHYWGGNTEAFF. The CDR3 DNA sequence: TGTGCCAGCCATTATTGGGGAGGGAACACTGAAGCTTTCTTT.

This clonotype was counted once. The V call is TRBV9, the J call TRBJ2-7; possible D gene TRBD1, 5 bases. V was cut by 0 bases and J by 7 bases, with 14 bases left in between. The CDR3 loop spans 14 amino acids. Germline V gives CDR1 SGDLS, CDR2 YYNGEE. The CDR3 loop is CASSVGVGAAEQYF. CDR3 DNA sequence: TGTGCCAGCAGCGTAGGGGTTGGGGCAGCAGAGCAGTACTTC.

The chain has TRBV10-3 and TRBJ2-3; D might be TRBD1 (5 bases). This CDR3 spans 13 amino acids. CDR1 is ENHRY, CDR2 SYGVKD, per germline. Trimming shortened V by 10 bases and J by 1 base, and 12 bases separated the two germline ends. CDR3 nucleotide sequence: TGTGCCAGCAGGGTCCTCGGCACAGATACGCAGTATTTT. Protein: CASRVLGTDTQYF.